These 26 T cell receptor beta chains came from one sample sequenced in a study of regulatory T cells in long-lasting Graves disease. For TCR beta, libraries came from iRepertoire HTBI primers and Arm-PCR of CDR3 regions. TCRdb independently ran MiXCR on the multiplex PCR reads; one entry per CDR3 protein. The repertoire includes some 560,000 distinct CDR3 sequences, 16% of them detected once, and around 25% sits in the top ten. Indicated time point: newly diagnosed GD, antithyroid drugs for less than 3 months. PBMC RNA was the source of the TCR library. The same data also contributed to another study, on T cells in Graves' hyperthyroidism and ophthalmopathy.

The source was peripheral blood mononuclear cells (PBMCs), collected at new diagnosis, from a patient treated with antithyroid drugs. These receptors originate from a woman in her forties or fifties with Graves disease.

This clonotype was counted at least ten times. This chain links TRBV2 with TRBJ2-5; D remains ambiguous. With 2 bases removed from V and 6 bases from J, the gap between germline ends came to 10 bases. Germline assignment: CDR1 SNHLY and CDR2 FYNNEI. CDR3 length equals 13 residues. The CDR3, as DNA: TGTGCCAGCAGTGAATCGTGGAGAAAGACCCAGTACTTC. Translated: CASSESWRKTQYF.

This clonotype occurred a few times. DNA of the CDR3: TGTGCCAGCAGTTACGCGCAAGACTCTGGAAACACCATATATTTT. Translation: CASSYAQDSGNTIYF. This chain connects TRBV6-5 to TRBJ1-3, with unresolved D. The CDR3 length is 15 residues. Germline V lookup: CDR1 MNHEY, CDR2 SVGAGI. V was cut by 2 bases and J by 0 bases, with 8 bases left in between.

This clonotype was seen ten or more times. The gene calls are TRBV20-1 and TRBJ2-1, with D perhaps given as TRBD1 or TRBD2 (5 bases each). Germline loops: CDR1 DFQATT, CDR2 SNEGSKA (reference sequence). This CDR3 spans 12 amino acids. Deletions cut 4 bases from V and 10 bases from J, with 14 bases between. The chain's CDR3 is CSATGTPPEQFF. Here the CDR3 DNA reads TGCAGTGCTACCGGGACGCCACCAGAGCAGTTCTTC.

This clonotype turned up a few times. This sequence joins TRBV7-9 and TRBJ2-1, with D possibly being TRBD2 (5 bases). V was shortened by 2 bases and J by 2 bases, with 13 bases between the two germline ends. This CDR3 comprises 16 residues. CDR1 is SEHNR and CDR2 is FQNEAQ in the germline V gene (reference sequence). The DNA for the CDR3 is TGTGCCAGCAGCTTAAACGGGGAATCCCCCTACAATGAGCAGTTCTTC. Protein product: CASSLNGESPYNEQFF.

Turning to this clonotype: This sequence may be a read error, since a much larger clone differs from it by one base. V usage is TRBV3-1 and J usage is TRBJ2-2; D call uncertain. The CDR3 runs to 16 residues. Germline-derived CDR1 and CDR2 are LGHDT and YNNKEL (reference sequence). The CDR3 DNA is TGTGCCGGCAGCCAAGGTACTTCTCGGCCCGCCGGGGAGCTGTTTTTT. The encoded protein is CAGSQGTSRPAGELFF.

V is TRBV20-1 and J is TRBJ2-7, with D uncertain. The CDR3 consists of 16 residues. Germline V gives CDR1 DFQATT, CDR2 SNEGSKA (reference sequence). With 1 base removed from V and 0 bases from J, the gap between germline ends came to 16 bases. CDR3 sequence reads: CSARVMGTTLSYEQYF. DNA of the CDR3: TGCAGTGCTAGAGTTATGGGAACTACCCTCTCCTACGAGCAGTACTTC.

Regarding this clonotype: A much larger clone lies a single base off, so this may be a read error. The V call is TRBV10-3, the J call TRBJ2-1, with D tentatively TRBD1 or TRBD2 (7 bases each). Germline-derived CDR1 and CDR2 are ENHRY and SYGVKD. The CDR3 length is 19 residues. The CDR3 nucleotides read TGTGCCGTCAGTGAGCCCAGGGGGGGCCTTTCCAGCTCCTACAATGAGCAGTTCTTC. This translates into CAVSEPRGGLSSSYNEQFF.

About this clonotype: This sequence may be a read error, since a much larger clone differs from it by one base. The chain has TRBV12-3 or TRBV12-4 and TRBJ1-6; D gene ambiguous. There are 14 residues in the CDR3. V was trimmed by 3 bases and J by 5 bases, leaving 8 bases between them. The DNA for the CDR3 is TGTGCCAGCAGTTTCGCAGGAAATAATTCACCCCTCCACTTT. Translated: CASSFAGNNSPLHF.

V gene TRBV18 combines with J gene TRBJ1-1; 7 nucleotides match TRBD1. The V and J ends lost 0 bases and 4 bases, in that order; junction bases with no gene match: 5. The CDR3 runs 15 residues. CDR1 and CDR2 (germline): KGHSH, LQKENI. DNA for the CDR3: TGTGCCAGCTCACCACCGACAGGGCAGAGCACTGAAGCTTTCTTT. It encodes CASSPPTGQSTEAFF.

Ten or more counts support this clonotype. This chain links TRBV11-2 with TRBJ2-1; 13 nucleotides line up with TRBD2. This CDR3 is 15 amino acids long. J was trimmed by 6 bases and V by 2 bases; bases with no gene match: 1. Germline-derived CDR1 and CDR2 are SGHAT and FQNNGV. The CDR3 nucleotides read TGTGCCAGCAGCTTAACTAGCGGGGGGGTCAATGAGCAGTTCTTC. Amino acids: CASSLTSGGVNEQFF. The entire variable domain, with the rest obtained from reference TRBV11-2 and TRBJ2-1, is as follows: EAGVAQSPRYKIIEKRQSVAFWCNPISGHATLYWYQQILGQGPKLLIQFQNNGVVDDSQLPKDRFSAERLKGVDSTLKIQPAKLEDSAVYLCASSLTSGGVNEQFFGPGTRLTVL.

This clonotype was counted ten times or more. CDR3 sequence (DNA): TGCGCCAGCAGCTCCGGATTAGACGGGACCGAGCAGTACTTC. Encoded protein: CASSSGLDGTEQYF. The rearrangement links TRBV5-1 to TRBJ2-7; TRBD1 or TRBD2 may be the D gene (5 bases each). Germline CDR1 and CDR2: SGHRS and YFSETQ. The V and J ends lost 3 bases and 6 bases respectively, with 16 bases between them. This CDR3 comprises 14 residues. Full variable domain (remainder filled in from reference TRBV5-1 and TRBJ2-7): KAGVTQTPRYLIKTRGQQVTLSCSPISGHRSVSWYQQTPGQGLQFLFEYFSETQRNKGNFPGRFSGRQFSNSRSEMNVSTLELGDSALYLCASSSGLDGTEQYFGPGTRLTVT.

This clonotype was picked up a small number of times. V usage is TRBV6-4 and J usage is TRBJ2-7, with a weak D call TRBD1 (6 bases). Germline assignment: CDR1 MRHNA and CDR2 SNTAGT. The CDR3 runs to 16 residues. With 2 bases removed from V and 4 bases from J, the gap between germline ends came to 18 bases. This chain's CDR3 is CASSDPGHTTAYEQYF. CDR3 DNA sequence: TGTGCCAGCAGTGACCCGGGACACACTACAGCGTACGAGCAGTACTTC.

The J gene is TRBJ2-2, the V gene TRBV28, with 8 bases that match TRBD1. The V segment lost 6 bases and the J segment 9 bases; nucleotides outside the gene matches: 9. The CDR3 loop spans 14 amino acids. Germline V gene data show CDR1 as MDHEN and CDR2 as SYDVKM. This chain's CDR3 is CASRDRATLRELFF. CDR3 in DNA: TGTGCCAGCAGGGACAGGGCGACCCTCCGGGAGCTGTTTTTT.

At least ten counts were recorded for this clonotype. J is TRBJ2-7 and V is TRBV12-3 or TRBV12-4, with D uncertain. This CDR3 region has 14 residues. V lost 2 bases and J lost 4, with 12 bases in between. The CDR3 is CASSLTLVSYEQYF. CDR3 coding DNA: TGTGCCAGCAGTTTAACCCTCGTCAGTTACGAGCAGTACTTC.

The J gene is TRBJ2-3, the V gene TRBV11-2; possibly TRBD2 for D (6 bases). Germline CDR1 reads SGHAT; CDR2 reads FQNNGV. This CDR3 is built from 16 residues. The germline V and J ends were trimmed by 2 bases and 1 base, with 13 bases remaining between them. DNA for the CDR3: TGTGCCAGCAGCTTATTTGGTAGCGGTGGCACAGATACGCAGTATTTT. It codes for CASSLFGSGGTDTQYF.

This clonotype has just a few counts. This rearrangement joins TRBV28 to TRBJ2-6; D perhaps matches TRBD2 (5 bases). Germline CDR1 reads MDHEN; CDR2 reads SYDVKM. CDR3 size: 15 residues. Trimming cost V 5 bases and J 2 bases, with 10 bases left between them. The CDR3 here is CASSEGRAGANVLTF. CDR3 bases: TGTGCCAGCAGTGAGGGTCGAGCTGGGGCCAACGTCCTGACTTTC. Supplemented by reference TRBV28 and TRBJ2-6, the full variable domain reads DVKVTQSSRYLVKRTGEKVFLECVQDMDHENMFWYRQDPGLGLRLIYFSYDVKMKEKGDIPEGYSVSREKKERFSLILESASTNQTSMYLCASSEGRAGANVLTFGAGSRLTVL.

This clonotype was seen repeatedly, ten times or more. CDR3: CASSSLRDRGYGSNQPQHF. The CDR3 DNA reads TGTGCCAGCAGTTCCTTACGGGACAGGGGTTACGGGAGCAATCAGCCCCAGCATTTT. The chain recombines TRBV28 with TRBJ1-5, with 10 positions matching TRBD1. Germline CDR1 and CDR2: MDHEN and SYDVKM. J lost 1 base, V lost 4 bases, and 13 bases had no gene match. This CDR3 region has 19 residues.

The chain couples TRBV3-1 to TRBJ1-6, with D unresolved. From germline, CDR1 is LGHDT and CDR2 YNNKEL (reference sequence). The CDR3 length is 14 residues. The V end was cut by 1 base, the J end by 7 bases, with 8 bases between. The CDR3, as DNA: TGTGCCAGCAGCCAAGGCGGGATCAATTCACCCCTCCACTTT. Its translation is CASSQGGINSPLHF.

The chain uses TRBV10-3 and TRBJ1-6; maybe TRBD1 (5 bases). Germline CDR1 is ENHRY and CDR2 is SYGVKD. The V gene lost 0 bases and the J gene lost 8 bases, with 14 bases spanning the gap. The CDR3 has 16 residues. CDR3 protein: CAISESQGDRDSPLHF. The DNA of the CDR3 is TGTGCCATCAGTGAGTCGCAAGGGGATCGGGATTCACCCCTCCACTTT.

This clonotype was observed a few times. The CDR3 reads CASSSWDSEQFF. The CDR3 bases are TGTGCCAGCAGCTCGTGGGACAGCGAGCAGTTCTTC. V usage is TRBV7-9 and J usage is TRBJ2-1, with 7 bases that match TRBD1. The CDR3 covers 12 residues. Germline trimming cut 4 bases from V and 10 bases from J; bases unmatched to any gene: 4. The germline gives CDR1 SEHNR, CDR2 FQNEAQ (reference sequence).

The J gene is TRBJ1-4, the V gene TRBV19; D uncertain. The V gene lost 7 bases and the J gene lost 0 bases, with 9 bases spanning the gap. The CDR3 is 14 residues long. CDR1 LNHDA and CDR2 SQIVND come from the germline V gene (reference sequence). CDR3 in amino acids: CASTDGATNEKLFF. For the CDR3, the DNA is TGTGCCAGTACCGACGGTGCAACTAATGAAAAACTGTTTTTT.

DNA of the CDR3: TGTGCCAGCAGCGCCGGGACAGCAAATTCACCCCTCCACTTT. Its translation: CASSAGTANSPLHF. The genes are TRBV11-3 and TRBJ1-6, with 7 nucleotides matching TRBD1. CDR1 is SGHNT and CDR2 is YENEEA in the germline V gene. The CDR3 is 14 amino acids. The V and J ends lost 5 bases and 7 bases, in that order; junction bases with no gene match: 5.

The table lists this clonotype with many counts. V gene TRBV12-3 or TRBV12-4 combines with J gene TRBJ1-1, with D unclear. The CDR3 extends over 12 amino acids. The V end lost 1 base, the J end lost 7 bases, and 7 bases lay between the germline ends. CDR3 residues: CASSLGRFEAFF. CDR3 coding DNA: TGTGCCAGCAGTTTAGGGCGCTTTGAAGCTTTCTTT.

This clonotype appeared many times. At one of its ends the junction is not consistent with the germline gene, which may arise from a read error. J is TRBJ2-7 and V is TRBV12-3 or TRBV12-4; D is uncertain. The CDR3 spans 13 residues. The DNA of the CDR3 is TGTGCCAGCAGCTTAGGACGGGTCTACGAGCAGTACTTC. This translates into CASSLGRVYEQYF.

This clonotype showed up many times. This rearrangement joins TRBV12-3 or TRBV12-4 to TRBJ2-7; TRBD1 matches 10 bases. The trim removed 5 bases at V and 4 bases at J, leaving 2 bases unmatched. The CDR3 has 13 residues. The CDR3 sequence is CASSRQGAYEQYF. In DNA form, the CDR3 reads TGTGCCAGCAGTCGACAGGGGGCATACGAGCAGTACTTC.

This clonotype was observed at least ten times. The chain employs TRBV6-1 and TRBJ2-5, with D tentatively TRBD1 (5 bases). The CDR3 is 13 residues long. Trimming cost V 5 bases and J 5 bases, with 12 bases left between them. Germline CDR1 MNHNS, CDR2 SASEGT. The CDR3 coding sequence is TGTGCCAGCAGTCCAGGGTGGAGTGAGACCCAGTACTTC. Translation gives CASSPGWSETQYF.